The clone carrying this T cell receptor (beta chain) was detected ten times or more. The antigen is undetermined. Amplification of TCR beta CDR3 regions was performed using RNA transcripts as template. An initial round of RT-PCR targeting the TCR CDR3 relied on the HTBI primer set. In TCRdb, the multiplex PCR reads were re-called with MiXCR into one record per CDR3 protein. The data show about 600,000 distinct CDR3 sequences, about a sixth seen once. This sample stems from a study of T cells in Graves' hyperthyroidism and ophthalmopathy. Overall study findings and caveats: Most thyroid clonotypes expanded above 0.001 were also detected in blood. Ophthalmopathy was told apart from stable hyperthyroidism by a 13 V-J model.

Diagnoses were made from clinical symptoms, serum measures (thyroxine and TRAb), thyroid ultrasound and orbital computed tomography. An approximately 10 ml volume of fresh peripheral blood provided the PBMCs. Germline CDR1 MNHNS, CDR2 SASEGT. Trimming took 4 bases from V and 3 from J, leaving 13 bases between them. The CDR3 covers 15 residues. Sequenced input: blood. The V and J genes are TRBV6-1 and TRBJ2-1; maybe TRBD1 (5 bases). This TCR derives from a woman in her 40s with Graves' ophthalmopathy. CDR3 protein: CASSGGHLYYNEQFF. Here the CDR3 DNA reads TGTGCCAGCAGTGGTGGACACCTATACTACAATGAGCAGTTCTTC.